This T cell receptor beta chain was captured in a study of blood T cell repertoires in COVID-19. Study-wide context: Acute and convalescent COVID-19 specimens originated in the United States, Italy and Spain. Nucleic acid was either cDNA or gDNA, and it came from T cells, B-cell-depleted T cells, or PBMCs.

Per the study methods: Estimation of nucleated cell counts was performed using reference gene primer amplification. Clones were sequenced by immunoSEQ multiplex PCR, and TCRdb holds only the in-frame ones, with some missing. The V and J calls and clone size come from that table; D and trimming were worked out from the DNA. The sample lists 130,000 or so clones; approximately 90% were seen once. What was sequenced was peripheral blood. This sequence was found in a middle-aged man with active or convalescent COVID-19.

The CDR3 spells CSVVGLAVDNEQFF. The CDR3 bases are TGCAGCGTTGTGGGACTAGCGGTCGACAATGAGCAGTTCTTC. J is TRBJ2-1 and V is TRBV29-1; TRBD2 agrees at 11 bases. The CDR3 is made up of 14 amino acids. The germline V gene has CDR1 SQVTM and CDR2 ANQGSEA. The V segment lost 4 bases and the J segment 5 bases; nucleotides outside the gene matches: 4.